The 27 T cell receptor beta chains below all came from one sample that was sequenced in a study of regulatory T cells in long-lasting Graves disease. Noted time point: newly diagnosed GD, antithyroid drugs for less than 3 months. The TCR library was made from RNA that had been extracted from PBMCs in TRIzol. Arm-PCR of CDR3 regions and iRepertoire HTBI primers were the basis on which TCR beta libraries were built. TCRdb re-derived calls from the multiplex PCR reads in MiXCR, one entry per CDR3 protein. Found here are some 560,000 distinct CDR3 sequences, about 15% of them singletons; the top ten hold roughly 25%. These data were also filed under a second study, of T cells in Graves' hyperthyroidism and ophthalmopathy.

The sample in question was peripheral blood mononuclear cells (PBMCs), obtained at new diagnosis, from a patient treated with antithyroid drugs. The receptor source for this set is a woman aged 40-60 years with Graves disease.

The chain links TRBV4-2 to TRBJ1-1; D remains ambiguous. Trimming shortened V by 1 base and J by 8 bases, and 5 bases separated the two germline ends. This CDR3 is built from 11 residues. The V gene's germline CDR1 is LGHNA and CDR2 YNFKEQ. The CDR3 nucleotides read TGTGCCAGCAGCCAAGGCGACGAAGCTTTCTTT. This gives the protein CASSQGDEAFF.

This clonotype has ten or more counts. The chain has TRBV5-1 and TRBJ1-4; D remains unclear. The CDR3 has 12 residues. Trimming shortened V by 4 bases and J by 4 bases, and 5 bases separated the two germline ends. CDR1 is SGHRS, CDR2 YFSETQ, per germline. The CDR3 coding sequence is TGCGCCAGCAGCGAGGGTAATGAAAAACTGTTTTTT. This sequence encodes CASSEGNEKLFF.

The sample holds a few counts of this clonotype. The V gene is TRBV4-1, the J gene TRBJ2-4, with 10 bases fitting TRBD2. With V trimmed by 1 base and J by 2 bases, 5 bases remained unmatched. This CDR3 comprises 17 residues. The germline V gene encodes CDR1 MGHRA and CDR2 YSYEKL. This chain's CDR3 is CASSQGDSGGSKNIQYF. The CDR3, as DNA: TGCGCCAGCAGCCAAGGGGATAGCGGGGGGTCCAAAAACATTCAGTACTTC.

This clonotype showed up many times. The gene calls are TRBV7-8 and TRBJ2-3, with D unresolved. Germline CDR1 reads SGHVS; CDR2 reads FQNEAQ. V lost 2 bases, J lost 6 bases, and 6 bases lay in between. This CDR3 is built from 12 residues. As DNA, the CDR3 is TGTGCCAGCAGCTTATTGGTGGATACGCAGTATTTT. It yields the protein CASSLLVDTQYF.

This clonotype came up a few times. This chain joins TRBV5-6 and TRBJ1-4; 9 bases align to TRBD1. This CDR3 comprises 15 residues. Germline V lookup: CDR1 SGHDT, CDR2 YYEEEE. Germline trimming cut 3 bases from V and 7 bases from J; bases unmatched to any gene: 7. This chain's CDR3 is CASSSSGTGLEKLFF. CDR3 sequence (DNA): TGTGCCAGCAGCTCGTCCGGGACAGGGCTTGAAAAACTGTTTTTT.

This clonotype was seen a handful of times. This sequence joins TRBV6-1 and TRBJ2-5, with D hard to call. The length of the CDR3 is 13 residues. The ends were cut back, 8 bases at V and 2 bases at J, with 12 bases in the middle. The germline V gene has CDR1 MNHNS and CDR2 SASEGT. The CDR3 spells CASGRLQQETQYF. DNA for the CDR3: TGTGCCAGCGGGCGCCTCCAACAAGAGACCCAGTACTTC.

In this sample, this clonotype turned up many times. J is TRBJ1-2 and V is TRBV28, with D maybe TRBD1 (5 bases). The CDR3 is made up of 13 amino acids. V shed 3 bases and J shed 10 bases, with 15 bases lying between them. Per germline, CDR1 MDHEN and CDR2 SYDVKM. DNA for the CDR3: TGTGCCAGCAGTTTGGGCGGGGGAGATGTCTACACCTTC. Translating gives CASSLGGGDVYTF.

This clonotype showed up just once. The chain combines TRBV20-1 with TRBJ2-1, with 10 bases aligning to TRBD2. The CDR3 totals 14 residues. V dropped 8 bases and J dropped 6; count of bases not matched to a gene: 10. Per germline, CDR1 DFQATT and CDR2 SNEGSKA (reference sequence). CDR3 DNA: TGCAGTTCCCCCCCCGGGACTAGCGCCAATGAGCAGTTCTTC. The encoded protein is CSSPPGTSANEQFF.

This clonotype was detected ten times or more. The chain employs TRBV11-2 and TRBJ2-3; no firm D call. Germline CDR1 SGHAT, CDR2 FQNNGV. V was shortened by 0 bases and J by 3 bases, with 10 bases between the two germline ends. The CDR3 extends over 15 amino acids. CDR3 DNA sequence: TGTGCCAGCAGCTTAGATCGTGGGGATACAGATACGCAGTATTTT. Its translation is CASSLDRGDTDTQYF.

This clonotype was counted at least ten times. This sequence joins TRBV2 and TRBJ1-2; D call uncertain. V lost 7 bases and J 6 bases, leaving 15 bases between the germline ends. CDR1 and CDR2 (germline): SNHLY, FYNNEI. CDR3 size: 13 residues. CDR3 region: CASNVGWNNGYTF. For the CDR3, the DNA is TGTGCCAGCAACGTCGGGTGGAATAATGGCTACACCTTC.

Comment on this clonotype: One end of the junction varies from germline; a read error may be responsible. This rearrangement joins TRBV24-1 to TRBJ2-7; D is unresolved. CDR1 and CDR2 from the germline V gene are KGHDR and SFDVKD. CDR3 length: 15 amino acids. The CDR3 nucleotides are TGTGCCACCAGTGACCCTACAGAAAATCCCTACGAGCGGTACTTC. Protein product: CATSDPTENPYERYF.

This clonotype was observed at least ten times. The V gene is TRBV5-1, the J gene TRBJ1-6, with 8 bases fitting TRBD1. Germline CDR1 and CDR2: SGHRS and YFSETQ. V gave up 4 bases and J gave up 15 bases; unmatched junction bases: 9. This CDR3 is 13 amino acids long. CDR3 nucleotides: TGCGCCAGCAGCCAAGTCGACAGGGGAGACCTCCACTTT. This sequence encodes CASSQVDRGDLHF.

Only a few counts were recorded for this clonotype. The chain employs TRBV6-5 and TRBJ1-5; D remains unclear. The CDR3 loop spans 16 amino acids. Germline CDR1 MNHEY, CDR2 SVGAGI. Trimming removed 0 bases at V and 2 bases at J, with 11 bases between. The CDR3 DNA reads TGTGCCAGCAGTTACTCGACCCCCGGGGGCAATCAGCCCCAGCATTTT. Translating gives CASSYSTPGGNQPQHF.

This chain joins TRBV24-1 and TRBJ2-2; 9 nucleotides agree with TRBD1. The ends lost 4 bases at V and 4 bases at J; junction bases unmatched: 9. This CDR3 region has 17 residues. Germline CDR1 and CDR2: KGHDR and SFDVKD. CDR3 coding DNA: TGTGCCACCAGTGACCCGGACAGGGGTCCAGCCACCGGGGAGCTGTTTTTT. It is translated as CATSDPDRGPATGELFF.

The chain couples TRBV10-2 to TRBJ2-5; no clear D gene. With 7 bases removed from V and 1 base from J, the gap between germline ends came to 10 bases. CDR1 and CDR2 from the germline V gene are WSHSY and SAAADI. This CDR3 is 13 amino acids long. Here the CDR3 DNA reads TGCGCCAGCACCCACGGCGGCCAAGAGACCCAGTACTTC. Its protein is CASTHGGQETQYF.

This clonotype was recorded many times. The chain has TRBV6-1 and TRBJ1-6; 7 bases agree with TRBD1. J gave up 9 bases and V 3 bases, and 8 bases lay outside the gene matches. This CDR3 spans 15 amino acids. Germline V CDR1 and CDR2: MNHNS, SASEGT. Here the CDR3 reads CASSDQGGASSPLHF. CDR3 sequence (DNA): TGTGCCAGCAGTGACCAGGGGGGAGCTTCTTCACCCCTCCACTTT.

Comment on this clonotype: A much larger clone lies a single base off, so this may be a read error. The rearrangement links TRBV6-1 to TRBJ2-5; 8 bases agree with TRBD2. The V and J ends lost 9 bases and 5 bases, in that order; junction bases with no gene match: 8. The length of the CDR3 is 13 residues. Germline CDR1 and CDR2: MNHNS and SASEGT. The CDR3 sequence: CARGGGPGETQYF. In DNA, the CDR3 is TGTGCCAGAGGCGGGGGGCCCGGGGAGACCCAGTACTTC.

This chain uses TRBV5-1 with TRBJ1-3, with D uncertain. The V and J ends lost 0 bases and 5 bases respectively, with 18 bases between them. CDR1 and CDR2 from the germline V gene are SGHRS and YFSETQ. The CDR3 extends over 17 amino acids. CDR3 in DNA: TGCGCCAGCAGCTTGGAACCCGGTCGACGGGATAGAAACACCATATATTTT. The encoded protein is CASSLEPGRRDRNTIYF.

This clonotype occurred many times. The chain couples TRBV7-9 to TRBJ1-1; 7 nucleotides align to TRBD1. This CDR3 region has 15 residues. After removal of 1 base from V and 3 bases from J, the junction contained 5 bases not matched to a gene. The germline V gene has CDR1 SEHNR and CDR2 FQNEAQ (reference sequence). The CDR3 loop reads CASSLEAGGDTEAFF. CDR3 bases: TGTGCCAGCAGCTTAGAGGCAGGGGGTGACACTGAAGCTTTCTTT.

This clonotype was seen repeatedly, ten times or more. The J gene is TRBJ1-2, the V gene TRBV7-9; a weak D match, TRBD1 (5 bases). V was trimmed by 3 bases and J by 2 bases, leaving 7 bases between them. The CDR3 extends over 13 amino acids. The V gene's germline CDR1 is SEHNR and CDR2 FQNEAQ (reference sequence). CDR3 nucleotides: TGTGCCAGCAGCTTCAGGGACAACTATGGCTACACCTTC. It specifies CASSFRDNYGYTF.

This chain joins TRBV28 and TRBJ1-1; 7 positions agree with TRBD1. The V and J ends lost 5 bases and 6 bases, in that order; junction bases with no gene match: 12. The CDR3 is 15 amino acids. The germline V gene has CDR1 MDHEN and CDR2 SYDVKM. CDR3: CASSPQGGGAAEAFF. As DNA, the CDR3 is TGTGCCAGCAGTCCGCAGGGGGGGGGGGCTGCTGAAGCTTTCTTT.

There are a few counts of this clonotype. The genes are TRBV6-1 and TRBJ2-5; the D call may be TRBD1 or TRBD2 (5 bases each). Deletions cut 5 bases from V and 1 base from J, with 8 bases between. This CDR3 contains 13 residues. Germline lookup yields CDR1 MNHNS and CDR2 SASEGT. CDR3 sequence: CASSRDGQETQYF. In nucleotides, the CDR3 is TGTGCCAGCAGTAGGGACGGCCAAGAGACCCAGTACTTC.

The genes are TRBV19 and TRBJ1-5; no reliable D call. Germline V gives CDR1 LNHDA, CDR2 SQIVND (reference sequence). The CDR3 has 15 residues. V was clipped by 8 bases and J by 0 bases, with 14 bases between them. For the CDR3, the DNA is TGTGCCAGTCGGGCTGGGCAGAATAGCAATCAGCCCCAGCATTTT. Translated, it gives CASRAGQNSNQPQHF.

V and J are TRBV11-2 and TRBJ2-5; D call uncertain. The V gene lost 5 bases and the J gene lost 5 bases, with 12 bases spanning the gap. Looked up from germline, CDR1 is SGHAT and CDR2 is FQNNGV. This CDR3 is built from 13 residues. The CDR3 region has the DNA TGTGCCAGCAGCCCCCGACTGAGGGAGACCCAGTACTTC. It yields the protein CASSPRLRETQYF.

This clonotype came up many times. The chain has TRBV6-1 and TRBJ1-1; D call uncertain. V gave up 3 bases and J gave up 1 base, with 3 bases separating them. Germline V gene data show CDR1 as MNHNS and CDR2 as SASEGT. The CDR3 contains 12 residues. The CDR3, as DNA: TGTGCCAGCAGTGATCAGAACACTGAAGCTTTCTTT. It specifies CASSDQNTEAFF.

The chain links TRBV11-2 to TRBJ2-7, with D perhaps matching TRBD1 or TRBD2 (5 bases each). Trimming removed 8 bases at V and 3 bases at J, with 14 bases between. Germline V gene sequence: CDR1 SGHAT, CDR2 FQNNGV. The CDR3 has 13 residues. CDR3 amino acids: CASGGGEDYEQYF. CDR3 nucleotides: TGTGCCAGCGGTGGGGGAGAAGACTACGAGCAGTACTTC.

This clonotype was found many times. The chain links TRBV19 to TRBJ1-1; no firm D call. Per germline, CDR1 LNHDA and CDR2 SQIVND (reference sequence). Trimming stripped 4 bases from V and 0 bases from J, with 9 bases between. CDR3 length: 14 residues. This CDR3 reads CASSNDGLNTEAFF. CDR3 sequence (DNA): TGTGCCAGTAGTAACGACGGATTGAACACTGAAGCTTTCTTT.